This entry features one T cell receptor (beta chain) sequence. What it binds is unknown. A junction boundary mismatches the germline segment, possibly from a read error. These data come from a study of cytomegalovirus exposure and HLA in healthy donors. Points from the study as a whole: Reportedly, cytomegalovirus status was diagnosed with high sensitivity and specificity. In a later analysis, TCR association rates varied by HLA locus: DRB1 most, HLA-C fewest.

Germline values: CDR1 LNHNV, CDR2 YYDKDF (reference sequence). The CDR3 runs to 14 residues. A multiplex PCR was run with 60 Vbeta primers and 13 Jbeta primers. Produced via immunoSEQ multiplex PCR; TCRdb's table is partial and in-frame only. The table shows 90,000 to 140,000 clones, with 78% occurring only once. Specimen: PBMCs. The chain is built from TRBV15 and TRBJ2-7; D is perhaps TRBD1 (5 bases). This TCR came from a young man in good health and CMV-seronegative. The CDR3 protein is CATSSSDSSPTADF. The CDR3 coding sequence is TGTGCCACCAGCTCCAGCGACAGTTCTCCGACCGCAGACTTC. The full variable domain, its missing parts supplied by reference TRBV15 and TRBJ2-7, is DAMVIQNPRYQVTQFGKPVTLSCSQTLNHNVMYWYQQKSSQAPKLLFHYYDKDFNNEADTPDNFQSRRPNTSFCFLDIRSPGLGDTAMYLCATSSSDSSPTADFGPGTRLTVT.